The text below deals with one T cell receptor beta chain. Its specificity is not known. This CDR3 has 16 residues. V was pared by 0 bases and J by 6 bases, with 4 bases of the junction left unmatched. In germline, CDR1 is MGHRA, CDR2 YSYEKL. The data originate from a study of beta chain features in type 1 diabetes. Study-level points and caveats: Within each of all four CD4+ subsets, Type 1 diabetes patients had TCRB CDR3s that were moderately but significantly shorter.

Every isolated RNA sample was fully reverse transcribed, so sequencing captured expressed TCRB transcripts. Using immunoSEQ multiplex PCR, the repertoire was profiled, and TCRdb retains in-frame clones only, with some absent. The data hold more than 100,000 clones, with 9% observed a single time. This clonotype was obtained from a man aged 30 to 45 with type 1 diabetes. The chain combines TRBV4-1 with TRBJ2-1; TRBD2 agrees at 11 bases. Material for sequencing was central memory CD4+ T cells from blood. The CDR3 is CASSQEGSGGANEQFF. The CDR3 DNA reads TGCGCCAGCAGCCAAGAGGGTAGCGGGGGGGCCAATGAGCAGTTCTTC.